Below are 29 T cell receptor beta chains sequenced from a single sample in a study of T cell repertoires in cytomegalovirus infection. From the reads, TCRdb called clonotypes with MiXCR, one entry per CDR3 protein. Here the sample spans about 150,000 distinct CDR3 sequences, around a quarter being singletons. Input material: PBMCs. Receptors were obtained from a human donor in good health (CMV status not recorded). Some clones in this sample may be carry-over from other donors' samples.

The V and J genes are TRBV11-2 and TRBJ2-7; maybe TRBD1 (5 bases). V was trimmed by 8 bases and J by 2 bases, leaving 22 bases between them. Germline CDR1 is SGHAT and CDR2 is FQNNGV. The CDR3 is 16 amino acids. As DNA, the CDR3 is TGTGCCAGCTCCTCTAGTCGGTGGGCAGGGACCTACGAGCAGTACTTC. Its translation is CASSSSRWAGTYEQYF.

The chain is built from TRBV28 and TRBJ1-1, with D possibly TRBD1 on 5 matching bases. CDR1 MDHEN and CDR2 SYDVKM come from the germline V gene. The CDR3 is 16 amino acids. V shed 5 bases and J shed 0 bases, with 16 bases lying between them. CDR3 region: CASSPTGSPMNTEAFF. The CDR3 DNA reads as TGTGCCAGCAGTCCCACAGGTTCTCCCATGAACACTGAAGCTTTCTTT.

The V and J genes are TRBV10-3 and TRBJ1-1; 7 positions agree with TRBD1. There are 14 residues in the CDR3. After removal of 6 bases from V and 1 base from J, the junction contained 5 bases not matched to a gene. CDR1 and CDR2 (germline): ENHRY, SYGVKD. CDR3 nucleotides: TGTGCCATCAGCCCGGGACAGCGGAACACTGAAGCTTTCTTT. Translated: CAISPGQRNTEAFF.

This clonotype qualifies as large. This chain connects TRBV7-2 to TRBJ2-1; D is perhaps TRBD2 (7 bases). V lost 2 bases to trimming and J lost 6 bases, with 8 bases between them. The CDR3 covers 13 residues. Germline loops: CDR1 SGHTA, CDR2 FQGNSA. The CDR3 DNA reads TGTGCCAGCAGCTTAAGGGGGGGCAATGAGCAGTTCTTC. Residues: CASSLRGGNEQFF.

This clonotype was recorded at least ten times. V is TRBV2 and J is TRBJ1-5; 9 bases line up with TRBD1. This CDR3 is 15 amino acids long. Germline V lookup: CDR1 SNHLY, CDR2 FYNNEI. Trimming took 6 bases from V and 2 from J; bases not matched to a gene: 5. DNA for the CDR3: TGTGCCAGCAGGGGGACAGGGTCGGGCAATCAGCCCCAGCATTTT. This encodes CASRGTGSGNQPQHF.

DNA of the CDR3: TGTGCCAGCTCATCCCCCGGCGGGAGCGGAGAGACCCAGTACTTC. It yields the protein CASSSPGGSGETQYF. The chain joins TRBV18 to TRBJ2-5; TRBD2 matches 7 bases. The CDR3 spans 15 residues. CDR1 and CDR2 from the germline V gene are KGHSH and LQKENI. With 5 bases clipped from V and 4 bases from J, the junction kept 10 bases outside the gene matches.

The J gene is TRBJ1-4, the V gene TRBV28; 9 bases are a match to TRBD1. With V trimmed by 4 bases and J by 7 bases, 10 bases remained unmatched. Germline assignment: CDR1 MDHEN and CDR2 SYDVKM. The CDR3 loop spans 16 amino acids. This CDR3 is CASSWTGEGLGEKLFF. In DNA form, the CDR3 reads TGTGCCAGCAGTTGGACAGGGGAGGGGTTGGGTGAAAAACTGTTTTTT. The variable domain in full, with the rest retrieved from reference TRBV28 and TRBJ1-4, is DVKVTQSSRYLVKRTGEKVFLECVQDMDHENMFWYRQDPGLGLRLIYFSYDVKMKEKGDIPEGYSVSREKKERFSLILESASTNQTSMYLCASSWTGEGLGEKLFFGSGTQLSVL.

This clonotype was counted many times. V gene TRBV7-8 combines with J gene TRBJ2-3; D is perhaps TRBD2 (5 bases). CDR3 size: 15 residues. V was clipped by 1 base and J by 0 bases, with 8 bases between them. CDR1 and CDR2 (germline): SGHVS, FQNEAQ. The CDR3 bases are TGTGCCAGCAGCTTAGGGGAGTCTAGCACAGATACGCAGTATTTT. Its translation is CASSLGESSTDTQYF.

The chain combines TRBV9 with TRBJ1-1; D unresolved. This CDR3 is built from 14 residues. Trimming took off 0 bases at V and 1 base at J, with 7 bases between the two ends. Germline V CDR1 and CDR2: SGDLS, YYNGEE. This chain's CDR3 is CASSVGVGNTEAFF. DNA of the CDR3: TGTGCCAGCAGCGTAGGCGTAGGGAACACTGAAGCTTTCTTT.

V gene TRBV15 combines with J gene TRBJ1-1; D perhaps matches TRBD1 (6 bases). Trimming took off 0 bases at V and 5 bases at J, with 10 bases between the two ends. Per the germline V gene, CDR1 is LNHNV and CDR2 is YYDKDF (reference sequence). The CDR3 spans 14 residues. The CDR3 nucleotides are TGTGCCACCAGCAGAGAACAGGGTTGGACTGAAGCTTTCTTT. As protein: CATSREQGWTEAFF. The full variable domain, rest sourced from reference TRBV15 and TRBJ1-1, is DAMVIQNPRYQVTQFGKPVTLSCSQTLNHNVMYWYQQKSSQAPKLLFHYYDKDFNNEADTPDNFQSRRPNTSFCFLDIRSPGLGDTAMYLCATSREQGWTEAFFGQGTRLTVV.

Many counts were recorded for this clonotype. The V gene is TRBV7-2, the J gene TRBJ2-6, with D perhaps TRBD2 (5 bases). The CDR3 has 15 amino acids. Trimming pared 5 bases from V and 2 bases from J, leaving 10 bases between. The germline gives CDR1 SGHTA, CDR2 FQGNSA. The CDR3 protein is CASSLRVTGANVLTF. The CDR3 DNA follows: TGTGCCAGCAGCCTGAGGGTCACTGGGGCCAACGTCCTGACTTTC.

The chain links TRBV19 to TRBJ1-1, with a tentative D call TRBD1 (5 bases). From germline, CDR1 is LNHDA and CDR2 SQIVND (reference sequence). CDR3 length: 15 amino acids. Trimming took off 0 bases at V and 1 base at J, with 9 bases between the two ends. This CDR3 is CASSIDDSQNTEAFF. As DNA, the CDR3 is TGTGCCAGTAGTATAGATGACAGCCAGAACACTGAAGCTTTCTTT.

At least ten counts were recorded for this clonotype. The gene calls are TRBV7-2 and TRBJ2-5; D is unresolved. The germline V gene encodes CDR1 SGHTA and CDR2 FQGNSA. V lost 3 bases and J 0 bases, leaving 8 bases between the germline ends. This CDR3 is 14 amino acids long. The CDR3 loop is CASSFGRYQETQYF. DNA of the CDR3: TGTGCCAGCAGCTTTGGACGGTACCAAGAGACCCAGTACTTC. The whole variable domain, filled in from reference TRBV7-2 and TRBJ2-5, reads GAGVSQSPSNKVTEKGKDVELRCDPISGHTALYWYRQSLGQGLEFLIYFQGNSAPDKSGLPSDRFSAERTGGSVSTLTIQRTQQEDSAVYLCASSFGRYQETQYFGPGTRLLVL.

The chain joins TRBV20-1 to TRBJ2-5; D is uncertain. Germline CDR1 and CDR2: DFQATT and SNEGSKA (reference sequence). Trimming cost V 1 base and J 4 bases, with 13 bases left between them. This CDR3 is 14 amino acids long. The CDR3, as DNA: TGCAGTGCTAGAGTCAAGGGCTCGTTAGAGACCCAGTACTTC. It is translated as CSARVKGSLETQYF.

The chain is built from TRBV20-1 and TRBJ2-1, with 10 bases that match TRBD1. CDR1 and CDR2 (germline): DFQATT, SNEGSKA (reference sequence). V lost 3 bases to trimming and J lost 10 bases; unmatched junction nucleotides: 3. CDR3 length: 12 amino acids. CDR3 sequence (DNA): TGCAGTGCTAGGACAGGGGGCTTGGAGCAGTTCTTC. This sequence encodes CSARTGGLEQFF.

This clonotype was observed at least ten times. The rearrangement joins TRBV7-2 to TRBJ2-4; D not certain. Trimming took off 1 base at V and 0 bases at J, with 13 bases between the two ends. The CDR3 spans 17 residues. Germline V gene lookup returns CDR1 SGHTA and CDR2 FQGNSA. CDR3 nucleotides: TGTGCCAGCAGCTTAGGGGTCTCCGGTCTAGCCAAAAACATTCAGTACTTC. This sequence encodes CASSLGVSGLAKNIQYF.

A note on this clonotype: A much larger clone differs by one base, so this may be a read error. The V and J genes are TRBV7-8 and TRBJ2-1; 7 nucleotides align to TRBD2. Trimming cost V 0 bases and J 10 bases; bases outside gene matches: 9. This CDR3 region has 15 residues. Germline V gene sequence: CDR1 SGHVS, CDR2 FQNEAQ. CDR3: CASSLATGGAQEQFF. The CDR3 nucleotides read TGTGCCAGCAGCTTAGCCACGGGGGGAGCCCAAGAGCAGTTCTTC. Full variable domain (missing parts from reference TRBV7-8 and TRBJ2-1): GAGVSQSPRYKVAKRGQDVALRCDPISGHVSLFWYQQALGQGPEFLTYFQNEAQLDKSGLPSDRFFAERPEGSVSTLKIQRTQQEDSAVYLCASSLATGGAQEQFFGPGTRLTVL.

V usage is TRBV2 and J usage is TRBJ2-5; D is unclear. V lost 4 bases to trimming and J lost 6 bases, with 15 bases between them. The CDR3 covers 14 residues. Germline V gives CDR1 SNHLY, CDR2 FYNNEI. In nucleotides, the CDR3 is TGTGCCAGCAGTGGGAATGGGGTGCTTCAGACCCAGTACTTC. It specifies CASSGNGVLQTQYF.

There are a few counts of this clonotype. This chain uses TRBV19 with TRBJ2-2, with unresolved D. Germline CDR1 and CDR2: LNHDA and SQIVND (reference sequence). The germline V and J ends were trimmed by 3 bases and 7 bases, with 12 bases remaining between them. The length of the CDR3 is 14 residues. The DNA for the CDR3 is TGTGCCAGTAGTATCCAGCCCTTTAACGGGGAGCTGTTTTTT. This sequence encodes CASSIQPFNGELFF.

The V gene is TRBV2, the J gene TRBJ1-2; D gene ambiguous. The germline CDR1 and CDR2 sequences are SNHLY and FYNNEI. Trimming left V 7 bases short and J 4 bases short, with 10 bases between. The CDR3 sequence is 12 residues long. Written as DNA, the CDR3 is TGTGCCAGCAACTCAAGGATCTATGGCTACACCTTC. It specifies CASNSRIYGYTF.

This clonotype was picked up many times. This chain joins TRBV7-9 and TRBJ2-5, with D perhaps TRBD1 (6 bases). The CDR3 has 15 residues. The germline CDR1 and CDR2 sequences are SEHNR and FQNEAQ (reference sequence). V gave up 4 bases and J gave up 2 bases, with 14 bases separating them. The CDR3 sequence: CASSSSGTPQETQYF. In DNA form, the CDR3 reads TGTGCCAGCAGCTCCTCCGGGACACCTCAAGAGACCCAGTACTTC.

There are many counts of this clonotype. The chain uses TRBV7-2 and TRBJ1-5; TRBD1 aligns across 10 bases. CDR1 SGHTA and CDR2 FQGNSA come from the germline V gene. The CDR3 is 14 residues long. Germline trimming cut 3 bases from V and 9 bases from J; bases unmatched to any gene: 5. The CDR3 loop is CASSFGDRGGPQHF. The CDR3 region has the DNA TGTGCCAGCAGCTTTGGGGACAGGGGTGGGCCCCAGCATTTT.

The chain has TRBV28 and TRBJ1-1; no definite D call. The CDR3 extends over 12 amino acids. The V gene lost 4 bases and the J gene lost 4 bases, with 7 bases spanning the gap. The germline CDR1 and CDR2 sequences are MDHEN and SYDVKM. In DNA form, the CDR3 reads TGTGCCAGCAGTTCAGGAATCACTGAAGCTTTCTTT. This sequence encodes CASSSGITEAFF.

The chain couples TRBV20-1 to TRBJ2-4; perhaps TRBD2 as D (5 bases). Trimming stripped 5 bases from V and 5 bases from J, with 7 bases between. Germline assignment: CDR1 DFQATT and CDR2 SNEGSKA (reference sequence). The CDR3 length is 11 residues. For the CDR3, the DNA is TGCAGTGCTCCAGCGGAAAACATTCAGTACTTC. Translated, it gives CSAPAENIQYF.

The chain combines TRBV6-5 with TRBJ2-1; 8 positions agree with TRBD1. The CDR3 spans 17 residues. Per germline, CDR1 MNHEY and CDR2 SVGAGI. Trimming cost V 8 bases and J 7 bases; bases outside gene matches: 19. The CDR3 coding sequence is TGTGCCAGCTCCTCAGCCCTGACAGGGGAGGTGTCGAATGAGCAGTTCTTC. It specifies CASSSALTGEVSNEQFF.

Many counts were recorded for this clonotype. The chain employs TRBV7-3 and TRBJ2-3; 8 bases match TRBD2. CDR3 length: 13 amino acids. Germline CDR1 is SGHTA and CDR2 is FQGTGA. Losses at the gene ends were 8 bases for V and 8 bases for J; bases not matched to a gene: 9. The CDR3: CASRTSSKGTQYF. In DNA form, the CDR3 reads TGTGCCAGCCGGACTAGCTCGAAGGGTACGCAGTATTTT.

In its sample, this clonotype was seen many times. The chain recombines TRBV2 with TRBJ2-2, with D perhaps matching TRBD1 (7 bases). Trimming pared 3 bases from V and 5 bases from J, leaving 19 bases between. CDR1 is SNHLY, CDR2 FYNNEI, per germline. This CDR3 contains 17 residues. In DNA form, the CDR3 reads TGTGCCAGCAGTGACCCTGAGGAGGGGGCAATGACCGGGGAGCTGTTTTTT. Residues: CASSDPEEGAMTGELFF.

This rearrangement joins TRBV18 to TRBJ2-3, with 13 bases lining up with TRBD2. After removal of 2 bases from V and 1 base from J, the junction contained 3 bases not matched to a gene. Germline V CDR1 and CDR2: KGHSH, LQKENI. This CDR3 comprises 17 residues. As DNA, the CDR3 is TGTGCCAGCTCACCAAGCACTAGCGGGAGGGGCACAGATACGCAGTATTTT. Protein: CASSPSTSGRGTDTQYF.

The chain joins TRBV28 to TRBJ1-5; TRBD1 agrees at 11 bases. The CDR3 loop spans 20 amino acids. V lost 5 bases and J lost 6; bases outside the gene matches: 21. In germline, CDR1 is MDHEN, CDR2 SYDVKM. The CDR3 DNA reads TGTGCCAGCAGTCAGTACTCCGGGACAGGGGGATTAGCTATGGCTCAGCCCCAGCATTTT. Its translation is CASSQYSGTGGLAMAQPQHF. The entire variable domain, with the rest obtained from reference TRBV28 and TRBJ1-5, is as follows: DVKVTQSSRYLVKRTGEKVFLECVQDMDHENMFWYRQDPGLGLRLIYFSYDVKMKEKGDIPEGYSVSREKKERFSLILESASTNQTSMYLCASSQYSGTGGLAMAQPQHFGDGTRLSIL.